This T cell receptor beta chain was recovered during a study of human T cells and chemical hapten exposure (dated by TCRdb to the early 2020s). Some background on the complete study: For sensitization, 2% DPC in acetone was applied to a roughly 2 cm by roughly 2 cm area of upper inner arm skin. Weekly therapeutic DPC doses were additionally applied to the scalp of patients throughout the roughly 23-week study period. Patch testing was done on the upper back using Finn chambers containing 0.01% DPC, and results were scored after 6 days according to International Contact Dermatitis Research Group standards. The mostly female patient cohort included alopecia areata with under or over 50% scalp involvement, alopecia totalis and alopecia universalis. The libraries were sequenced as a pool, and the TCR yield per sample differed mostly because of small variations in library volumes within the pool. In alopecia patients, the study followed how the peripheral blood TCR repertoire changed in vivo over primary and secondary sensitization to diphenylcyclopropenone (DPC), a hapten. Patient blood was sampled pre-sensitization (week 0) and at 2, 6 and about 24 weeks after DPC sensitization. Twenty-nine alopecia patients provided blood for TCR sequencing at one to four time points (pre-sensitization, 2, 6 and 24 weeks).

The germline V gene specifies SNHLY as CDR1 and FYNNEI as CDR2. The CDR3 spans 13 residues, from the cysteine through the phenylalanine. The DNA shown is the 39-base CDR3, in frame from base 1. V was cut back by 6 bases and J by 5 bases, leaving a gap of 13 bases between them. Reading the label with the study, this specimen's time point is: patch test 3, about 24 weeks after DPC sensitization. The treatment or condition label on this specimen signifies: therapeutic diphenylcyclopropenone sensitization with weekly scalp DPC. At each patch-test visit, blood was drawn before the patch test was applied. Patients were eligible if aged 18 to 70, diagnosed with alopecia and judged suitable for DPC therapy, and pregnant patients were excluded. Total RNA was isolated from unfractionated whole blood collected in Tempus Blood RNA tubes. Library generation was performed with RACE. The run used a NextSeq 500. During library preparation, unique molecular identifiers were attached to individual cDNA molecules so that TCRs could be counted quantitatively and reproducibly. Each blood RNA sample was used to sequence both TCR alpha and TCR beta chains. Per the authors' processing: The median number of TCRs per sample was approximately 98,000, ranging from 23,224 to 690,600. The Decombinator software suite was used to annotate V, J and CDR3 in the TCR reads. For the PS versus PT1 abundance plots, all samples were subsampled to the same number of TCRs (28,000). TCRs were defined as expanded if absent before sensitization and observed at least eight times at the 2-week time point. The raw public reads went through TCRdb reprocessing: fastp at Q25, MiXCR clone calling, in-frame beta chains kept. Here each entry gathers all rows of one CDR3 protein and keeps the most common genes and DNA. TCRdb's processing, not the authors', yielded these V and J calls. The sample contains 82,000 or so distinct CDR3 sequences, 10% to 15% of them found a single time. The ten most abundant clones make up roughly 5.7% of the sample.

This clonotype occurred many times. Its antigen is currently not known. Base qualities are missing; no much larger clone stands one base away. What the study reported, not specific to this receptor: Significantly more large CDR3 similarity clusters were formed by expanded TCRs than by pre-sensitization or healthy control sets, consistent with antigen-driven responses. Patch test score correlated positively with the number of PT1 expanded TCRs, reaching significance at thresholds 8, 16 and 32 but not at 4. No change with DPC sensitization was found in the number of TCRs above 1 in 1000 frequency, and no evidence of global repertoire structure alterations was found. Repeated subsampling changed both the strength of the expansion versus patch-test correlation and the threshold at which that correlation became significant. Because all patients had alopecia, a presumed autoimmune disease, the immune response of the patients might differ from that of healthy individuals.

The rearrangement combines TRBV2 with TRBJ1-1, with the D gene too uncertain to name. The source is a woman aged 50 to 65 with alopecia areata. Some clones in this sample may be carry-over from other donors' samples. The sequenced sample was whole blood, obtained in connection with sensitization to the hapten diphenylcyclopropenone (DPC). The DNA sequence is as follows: TGTGCCAGCAGCCGACCCGGTTGGACTGAAGCTTTCTTT. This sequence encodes CASSRPGWTEAFF.